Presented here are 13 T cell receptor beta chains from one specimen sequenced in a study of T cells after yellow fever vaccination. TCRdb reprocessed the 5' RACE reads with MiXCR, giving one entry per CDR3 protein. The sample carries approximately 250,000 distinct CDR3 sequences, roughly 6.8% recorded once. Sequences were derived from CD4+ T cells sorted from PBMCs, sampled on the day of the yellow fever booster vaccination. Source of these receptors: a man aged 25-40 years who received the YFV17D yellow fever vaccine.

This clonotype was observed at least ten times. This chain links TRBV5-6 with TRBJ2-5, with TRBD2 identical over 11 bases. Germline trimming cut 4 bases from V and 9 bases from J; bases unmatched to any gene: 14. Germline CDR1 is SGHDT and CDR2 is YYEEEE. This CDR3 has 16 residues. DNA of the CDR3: TGTGCCAGCAGCCCTATGGGACTAGCGGCAACGTCGGCCCAGTACTTC. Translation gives CASSPMGLAATSAQYF.

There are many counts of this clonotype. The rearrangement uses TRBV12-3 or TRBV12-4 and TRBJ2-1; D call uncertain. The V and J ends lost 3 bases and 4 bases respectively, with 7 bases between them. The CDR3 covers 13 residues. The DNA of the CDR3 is TGTGCCAGCAGTTTTTTGGGGTACAATGAGCAGTTCTTC. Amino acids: CASSFLGYNEQFF.

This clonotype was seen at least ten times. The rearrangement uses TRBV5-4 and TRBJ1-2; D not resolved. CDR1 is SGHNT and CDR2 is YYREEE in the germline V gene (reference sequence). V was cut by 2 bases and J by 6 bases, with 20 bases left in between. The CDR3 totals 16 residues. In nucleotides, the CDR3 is TGTGCCAGCAGCTTTAGGCAAGTTATCCTTGGAGATGGCTACACCTTC. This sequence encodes CASSFRQVILGDGYTF.

The CDR3 loop is CASSFASRETQYF. The CDR3, as DNA: TGTGCCAGCAGCTTTGCCTCCCGAGAGACCCAGTACTTC. The chain combines TRBV5-4 with TRBJ2-5; no firm D call. The CDR3 is 13 residues long. The V gene lost 2 bases and the J gene lost 4 bases, with 9 bases spanning the gap. Per germline, CDR1 SGHNT and CDR2 YYREEE (reference sequence).

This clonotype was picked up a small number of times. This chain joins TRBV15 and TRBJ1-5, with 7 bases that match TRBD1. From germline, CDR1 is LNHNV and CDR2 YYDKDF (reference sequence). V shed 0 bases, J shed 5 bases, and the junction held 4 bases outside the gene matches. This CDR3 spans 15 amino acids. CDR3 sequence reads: CATSRDRDSYQPQHF. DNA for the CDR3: TGTGCCACCAGCAGAGACCGGGACAGTTATCAGCCCCAGCATTTT.

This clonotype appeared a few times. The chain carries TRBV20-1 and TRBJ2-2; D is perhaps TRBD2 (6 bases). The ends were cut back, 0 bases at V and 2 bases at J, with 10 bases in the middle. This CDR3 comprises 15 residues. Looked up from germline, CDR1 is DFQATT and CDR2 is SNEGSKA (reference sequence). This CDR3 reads CSARDLSGNTGELFF. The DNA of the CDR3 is TGCAGTGCTAGAGACCTTAGCGGCAACACCGGGGAGCTGTTTTTT.

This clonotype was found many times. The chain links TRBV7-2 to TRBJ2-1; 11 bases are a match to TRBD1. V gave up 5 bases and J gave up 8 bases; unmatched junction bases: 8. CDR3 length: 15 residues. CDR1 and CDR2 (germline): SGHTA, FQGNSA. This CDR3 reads CASSAAGQGAYEQFF. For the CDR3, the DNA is TGTGCCAGCAGCGCAGCTGGACAGGGGGCCTATGAGCAGTTCTTC.

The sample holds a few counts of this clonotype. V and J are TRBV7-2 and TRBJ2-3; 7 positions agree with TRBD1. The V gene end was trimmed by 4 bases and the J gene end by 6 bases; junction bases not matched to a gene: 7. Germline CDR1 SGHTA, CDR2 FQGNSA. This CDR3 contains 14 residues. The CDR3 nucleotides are TGTGCCAGCAGCTCTCGGACAGGAGAGGATACGCAGTATTTT. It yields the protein CASSSRTGEDTQYF.

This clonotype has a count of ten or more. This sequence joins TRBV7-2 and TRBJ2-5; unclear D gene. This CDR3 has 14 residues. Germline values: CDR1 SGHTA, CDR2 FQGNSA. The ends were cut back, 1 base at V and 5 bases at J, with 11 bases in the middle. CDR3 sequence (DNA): TGTGCCAGCAGCTTAGTAGTAGTATCGGAGACCCAGTACTTC. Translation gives CASSLVVVSETQYF.

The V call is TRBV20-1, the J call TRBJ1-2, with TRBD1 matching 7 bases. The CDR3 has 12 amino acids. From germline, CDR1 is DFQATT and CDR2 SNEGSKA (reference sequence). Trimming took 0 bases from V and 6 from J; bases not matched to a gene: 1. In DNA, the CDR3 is TGCAGTGCTAGAGAAGGGGGCAATGGCTACACCTTC. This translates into CSAREGGNGYTF.

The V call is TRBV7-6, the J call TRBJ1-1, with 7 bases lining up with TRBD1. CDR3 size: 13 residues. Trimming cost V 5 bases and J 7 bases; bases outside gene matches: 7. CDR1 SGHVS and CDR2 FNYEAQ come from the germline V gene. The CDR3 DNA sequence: TGTGCCAGCAGCCCCAGACCAGGGGGTGAAGCTTTCTTT. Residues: CASSPRPGGEAFF.

CDR3 in DNA: TGTGCCAGCAGGGCCAGATTGAGCCTAGAGACCCAGTACTTC. This translates into CASRARLSLETQYF. The chain has TRBV28 and TRBJ2-5; D unresolved. The germline V gene encodes CDR1 MDHEN and CDR2 SYDVKM. CDR3 length: 14 residues. The germline V and J ends were trimmed by 6 bases and 4 bases, with 15 bases remaining between them.

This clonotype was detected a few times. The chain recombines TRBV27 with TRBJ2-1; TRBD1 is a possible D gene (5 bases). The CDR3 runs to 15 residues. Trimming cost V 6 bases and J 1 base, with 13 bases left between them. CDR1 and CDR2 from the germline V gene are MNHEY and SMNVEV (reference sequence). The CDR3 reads CASSPQGMSYNEQFF. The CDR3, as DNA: TGTGCCAGCAGCCCCCAGGGTATGTCCTACAATGAGCAGTTCTTC.